The rows below give T cell receptor beta chains drawn from one sample of a study of blood T cell repertoires in COVID-19. Assay: immunoSEQ multiplex PCR; the TCRdb copy retains only in-frame clones and omits some. Altogether tens of thousands of clones are present, around 84% being singletons, with the ten largest covering more than 1.5%. Sequences were obtained from peripheral blood. The receptors come from a man in his fifties with acute or convalescent COVID-19. CDR3s include the opening cysteine and the closing phenylalanine or tryptophan. A D gene is named only where the DNA matches it firmly. The size field is filled for only some rows; it gives once, few, many or a size class.

D gene: TRBD1
J gene: TRBJ1-5
clone size: NA
V gene: TRBV19
CDR3 protein: CASSARQGAVNQPQHF
CDR3 DNA: TGTGCCAGTAGTGCTCGACAGGGGGCCGTGAATCAGCCCCAGCATTTT

D gene: TRBD2
J gene: TRBJ2-3
clone size: NA
V gene: TRBV5-8
CDR3 protein: CASSLVAGVTDTQYF
CDR3 DNA: TGTGCCAGCAGCCTGGTAGCGGGGGTAACAGATACGCAGTATTTT

D gene: NA
J gene: TRBJ2-1
clone size: NA
V gene: TRBV10-3
CDR3 protein: CAVGSRYNEQFF
CDR3 DNA: TGTGCCGTCGGGAGTCGGTACAATGAGCAGTTCTTC

D gene: NA
J gene: TRBJ1-2
clone size: NA
V gene: TRBV6-2/TRBV6-3
CDR3 protein: CASSFELDGGSNGYTF
CDR3 DNA: TGTGCCAGCAGTTTTGAATTGGACGGGGGGAGCAATGGCTACACCTTC

D gene: TRBD2
J gene: TRBJ2-7
clone size: once
V gene: TRBV6-5
CDR3 protein: CASSYSGLAGNYEQYF
CDR3 DNA: TGTGCCAGCAGTTACTCCGGACTAGCGGGGAACTACGAGCAGTACTTC

D gene: TRBD2
J gene: TRBJ2-3
clone size: NA
V gene: TRBV18
CDR3 protein: CASSLLGLANTDTQYF
CDR3 DNA: TGTGCCAGCTCACTACTGGGACTAGCGAACACAGATACGCAGTATTTT

D gene: TRBD2
J gene: TRBJ2-1
clone size: NA
V gene: TRBV7-2
CDR3 protein: CASSLRRGFGEQFF
CDR3 DNA: TGTGCCAGCAGCTTGCGGCGGGGGTTTGGTGAGCAGTTCTTC

D gene: TRBD2
J gene: TRBJ2-1
clone size: NA
V gene: TRBV19
CDR3 protein: CASMGTSGNPNNEQFF
CDR3 DNA: TGTGCCAGTATGGGGACTAGCGGCAACCCTAACAATGAGCAGTTCTTC

D gene: NA
J gene: TRBJ1-2
clone size: NA
V gene: TRBV4-1
CDR3 protein: CASMQGNGYTF
CDR3 DNA: TGCGCCAGCATGCAGGGGAATGGCTACACCTTC

D gene: NA
J gene: TRBJ1-6
clone size: few
V gene: TRBV5-6
CDR3 protein: CASSLDGRTNSPLHF
CDR3 DNA: TGTGCCAGCAGCTTGGACGGACGGACAAATTCACCCCTCCACTTT

D gene: TRBD1
J gene: TRBJ1-2
clone size: NA
V gene: TRBV5-5
CDR3 protein: CASSPREGAGGYTF
CDR3 DNA: TGTGCCAGCAGCCCACGTGAGGGGGCGGGGGGCTACACCTTC

D gene: NA
J gene: TRBJ1-5
clone size: NA
V gene: TRBV29-1
CDR3 protein: CSVDSGIGQHF
CDR3 DNA: TGCAGCGTTGATTCCGGGATCGGCCAGCATTTT

D gene: TRBD2
J gene: TRBJ2-1
clone size: NA
V gene: TRBV6-2/TRBV6-3
CDR3 protein: CASSPTSGRTAGNEQFF
CDR3 DNA: TGTGCCAGCAGTCCGACTAGCGGGAGAACCGCCGGCAATGAGCAGTTCTTC

D gene: NA
J gene: TRBJ1-2
clone size: NA
V gene: TRBV28
CDR3 protein: CASSGGDDYGYTF
CDR3 DNA: TGTGCCAGCAGCGGGGGGGACGACTATGGCTACACCTTC

D gene: NA
J gene: TRBJ2-7
clone size: NA
V gene: TRBV19
CDR3 protein: CASSLGTHYEQYF
CDR3 DNA: TGTGCCAGTAGTCTCGGTACTCACTACGAGCAGTACTTC

D gene: NA
J gene: TRBJ2-2
clone size: NA
V gene: TRBV18
CDR3 protein: CASSLQGAGELFF
CDR3 DNA: TGTGCCAGCTCCCTACAGGGCGCCGGGGAGCTGTTTTTT

D gene: NA
J gene: TRBJ2-3
clone size: NA
V gene: TRBV9
CDR3 protein: CASSVLAKTDTQYF
CDR3 DNA: TGTGCCAGCAGCGTACTAGCGAAGACAGATACGCAGTATTTT

D gene: NA
J gene: TRBJ2-3
clone size: NA
V gene: TRBV5-4
CDR3 protein: CASSRKAGRSTDTQYF
CDR3 DNA: TGTGCCAGCAGCCGGAAAGCGGGCCGTAGCACAGATACGCAGTATTTT

D gene: NA
J gene: TRBJ2-6
clone size: few
V gene: TRBV7-9
CDR3 protein: CASSMRVSGANVLTF
CDR3 DNA: TGTGCCAGCAGCATGCGGGTATCTGGGGCCAACGTCCTGACTTTC

D gene: TRBD1
J gene: TRBJ2-5
clone size: NA
V gene: TRBV19
CDR3 protein: CASNHAGSRGQKTQYF
CDR3 DNA: TGTGCCAGTAACCACGCGGGCTCCAGGGGGCAAAAGACCCAGTACTTC

D gene: TRBD1
J gene: TRBJ1-5
clone size: NA
V gene: TRBV2
CDR3 protein: CASRGQPKHF
CDR3 DNA: TGTGCCAGCAGGGGACAGCCCAAGCATTTT

D gene: NA
J gene: TRBJ1-5
clone size: NA
V gene: TRBV19
CDR3 protein: CASSIKRDRQPQHF
CDR3 DNA: TGTGCCAGTAGTATCAAGAGGGATCGGCAGCCCCAGCATTTT

D gene: NA
J gene: TRBJ1-4
clone size: NA
V gene: TRBV3-1/TRBV3-2
CDR3 protein: CASSSTRGLGEKLFF
CDR3 DNA: TGTGCCAGCAGCTCAACCCGCGGGTTAGGCGAAAAACTGTTTTTT

D gene: NA
J gene: TRBJ1-2
clone size: NA
V gene: TRBV5-8
CDR3 protein: CASSVGYGYTF
CDR3 DNA: TGTGCCAGCAGTGTCGGCTATGGCTACACCTTC

D gene: NA
J gene: TRBJ1-2
clone size: NA
V gene: TRBV10-3
CDR3 protein: CAISGNYGYTF
CDR3 DNA: TGTGCCATCTCGGGGAACTATGGCTACACCTTC

D gene: TRBD2
J gene: TRBJ2-1
clone size: NA
V gene: TRBV11-3
CDR3 protein: CASSPGVAGYNEQFF
CDR3 DNA: TGTGCCAGCAGCCCCGGGGTAGCGGGATACAATGAGCAGTTCTTC

D gene: TRBD1
J gene: TRBJ2-7
clone size: NA
V gene: TRBV6-2/TRBV6-3
CDR3 protein: CASSQSTGTGYEQYF
CDR3 DNA: TGTGCCAGCAGCCAGAGTACCGGGACAGGGTACGAGCAGTACTTC

D gene: NA
J gene: TRBJ2-7
clone size: NA
V gene: TRBV11-2
CDR3 protein: CASSLVVGYRAYEQYF
CDR3 DNA: TGTGCCAGCAGCTTAGTGGTTGGTTACAGGGCCTACGAGCAGTACTTC

D gene: NA
J gene: TRBJ2-7
clone size: NA
V gene: TRBV29-1
CDR3 protein: CSVESAGTYEQYF
CDR3 DNA: TGCAGCGTTGAGTCGGCAGGTACCTACGAGCAGTACTTC

D gene: NA
J gene: TRBJ1-3
clone size: NA
V gene: TRBV19
CDR3 protein: CASSVGASGNTIYF
CDR3 DNA: TGTGCCAGTAGTGTCGGAGCCTCTGGAAACACCATATATTTT

D gene: TRBD1
J gene: TRBJ2-5
clone size: NA
V gene: TRBV30
CDR3 protein: CACSLTEYRGKETQYF
CDR3 DNA: TGTGCCTGTAGCCTCACTGAATACAGGGGTAAAGAGACCCAGTACTTC

D gene: NA
J gene: TRBJ2-7
clone size: NA
V gene: TRBV6-5
CDR3 protein: CASTSRFRGAEQYF
CDR3 DNA: TGTGCCAGCACCTCCAGGTTCAGGGGGGCCGAGCAGTACTTC

D gene: TRBD2
J gene: TRBJ2-1
clone size: NA
V gene: TRBV11-2
CDR3 protein: CASSLTSGGALEQFF
CDR3 DNA: TGTGCCAGCAGCCTGACTAGCGGGGGGGCCTTAGAGCAGTTCTTC

D gene: NA
J gene: TRBJ1-5
clone size: NA
V gene: TRBV5-6
CDR3 protein: CASSDLGGPQHF
CDR3 DNA: TGTGCCAGCAGCGACCTGGGGGGGCCCCAGCATTTT

D gene: NA
J gene: TRBJ1-5
clone size: NA
V gene: TRBV27
CDR3 protein: CASSLIGGAQPQHF
CDR3 DNA: TGTGCCAGCAGTTTAATAGGGGGTGCTCAGCCCCAGCATTTT

D gene: NA
J gene: TRBJ1-2
clone size: NA
V gene: TRBV28
CDR3 protein: CASKVGTHYGYTF
CDR3 DNA: TGTGCCAGCAAAGTCGGGACACACTATGGCTACACCTTC

D gene: NA
J gene: TRBJ1-5
clone size: NA
V gene: TRBV7-9
CDR3 protein: CASSLGPYEGYQPQHF
CDR3 DNA: TGTGCCAGCAGCTTGGGCCCGTACGAAGGTTATCAGCCCCAGCATTTT

D gene: NA
J gene: TRBJ1-1
clone size: NA
V gene: TRBV4-2
CDR3 protein: CASSQANWGHTEAFF
CDR3 DNA: TGTGCCAGCAGCCAGGCTAACTGGGGGCACACTGAAGCTTTCTTT

D gene: NA
J gene: TRBJ1-2
clone size: NA
V gene: TRBV13
CDR3 protein: CASSPRWTANYGYTF
CDR3 DNA: TGTGCCAGCAGCCCGAGATGGACAGCTAACTATGGCTACACCTTC

D gene: TRBD1
J gene: TRBJ2-7
clone size: NA
V gene: TRBV3-1/TRBV3-2
CDR3 protein: CASSQEVAGGYEQYF
CDR3 DNA: TGTGCCAGCAGCCAAGAGGTGGCAGGGGGCTACGAGCAGTACTTC